The 26 T cell receptor beta chains listed next were all sequenced from one sample in a study of OX40 agonist ivuxolimab in advanced cancers. Clones were read by immunoSEQ multiplex PCR, and TCRdb kept only the in-frame ones, dropping some. This sample has around 70,000 clones, with around 90% found just once. The sample was CD4+ or CD8+ T cells sorted from blood, taken in a trial of the OX40 agonist ivuxolimab. The receptors come from an adult with an advanced solid tumor such as melanoma, head and neck, liver or kidney cancer.

The rearrangement joins TRBV4-2 to TRBJ2-7; a possible D gene is TRBD2 (5 bases). The length of the CDR3 is 17 residues. The V gene's germline CDR1 is LGHNA and CDR2 YNFKEQ. V was clipped by 0 bases and J by 2 bases, with 17 bases between them. The CDR3 DNA follows: TGTGCCAGCAGCCAAGACGTCCGAGGGCAGGAGACCTACGAGCAGTACTTC. Translating gives CASSQDVRGQETYEQYF.

The chain has TRBV10-3 and TRBJ2-3; 9 positions match TRBD2. Germline V CDR1 and CDR2: ENHRY, SYGVKD. The CDR3 totals 15 residues. Trimming cost V 4 bases and J 0 bases; bases outside gene matches: 2. In nucleotides, the CDR3 is TGTGCCATCAGTGTGGGACTAGCTAGCACAGATACGCAGTATTTT. Encoded protein: CAISVGLASTDTQYF.

The gene calls are TRBV6-5 and TRBJ1-2; D is perhaps TRBD1 (5 bases). Germline V gives CDR1 MNHEY, CDR2 SVGAGI. The CDR3 spans 14 residues. Trimming pared 8 bases from V and 0 bases from J, leaving 13 bases between. CDR3 nucleotides: TGTGCCAGCTTTGGTGGGACTTCTAACTATGGCTACACCTTC. Amino acid sequence: CASFGGTSNYGYTF.

The chain joins TRBV27 to TRBJ2-1, with D possibly called TRBD1 or TRBD2 (5 bases each). The CDR3 loop spans 14 amino acids. Between the trimmed V and J ends, which lost 4 bases and 8 bases, there was a span of 15 bases. Germline-derived CDR1 and CDR2 are MNHEY and SMNVEV (reference sequence). CDR3 loop: CASSWGFAGHEQFF. The CDR3 DNA follows: TGTGCCAGCAGTTGGGGGTTCGCGGGTCATGAGCAGTTCTTC.

This chain joins TRBV10-3 and TRBJ1-6, with D unresolved. The CDR3 length is 17 residues. The V end was cut by 6 bases, the J end by 5 bases, with 20 bases between. Germline CDR1 and CDR2: ENHRY and SYGVKD. CDR3 protein: CAIRTPGPREDNSPLHF. The CDR3 DNA reads TGTGCCATCAGAACGCCCGGGCCCCGTGAGGATAATTCACCCCTCCACTTT.

The rearrangement uses TRBV27 and TRBJ2-6; D is unresolved. This CDR3 region has 15 residues. The germline V gene has CDR1 MNHEY and CDR2 SMNVEV (reference sequence). Trimming removed 3 bases from V and 2 bases from J, with 8 bases in between. CDR3 in amino acids: CASSLGGPGANVLTF. In DNA form, the CDR3 reads TGTGCCAGCAGTTTGGGCGGACCTGGGGCCAACGTCCTGACTTTC.

This rearrangement joins TRBV11-2 to TRBJ1-2; D might be TRBD1 (5 bases). CDR1 and CDR2 from the germline V gene are SGHAT and FQNNGV. The V gene lost 4 bases and the J gene lost 8 bases, with 14 bases spanning the gap. The CDR3 is 13 amino acids. The CDR3 region has the DNA TGTGCCAGCAGCTCAGGAGGGGCAGACGGCTACACCTTC. Its protein is CASSSGGADGYTF.

This clone has just one count. The gene calls are TRBV6-6 and TRBJ2-3; 9 nucleotides match TRBD1. The trim removed 6 bases at V and 2 bases at J, leaving 3 bases unmatched. Per germline, CDR1 MNHNY and CDR2 SVGAGI (reference sequence). The CDR3 spans 14 residues. CDR3 in amino acids: CASSRDRATDTQYF. CDR3 coding DNA: TGTGCCAGCAGCCGGGACAGGGCCACAGATACGCAGTATTTT.

In its sample, this clone was seen a few times. This chain connects TRBV9 to TRBJ1-5; D call uncertain. Germline V lookup: CDR1 SGDLS, CDR2 YYNGEE. The CDR3 contains 14 residues. V lost 3 bases and J 0 bases, leaving 7 bases between the germline ends. The DNA for the CDR3 is TGTGCCAGCAGCGGTGGCTTTAGCAATCAGCCCCAGCATTTT. Its translation is CASSGGFSNQPQHF.

V usage is TRBV5-6 and J usage is TRBJ1-4; D call uncertain. This CDR3 is 13 amino acids long. V was shortened by 0 bases and J by 6 bases, with 6 bases between the two germline ends. Germline V gives CDR1 SGHDT, CDR2 YYEEEE. Written as DNA, the CDR3 is TGTGCCAGCAGCTTGGCTGGGTATGAAAAACTGTTTTTT. Protein sequence: CASSLAGYEKLFF. The variable domain in full, with the rest retrieved from reference TRBV5-6 and TRBJ1-4, is DAGVTQSPTHLIKTRGQQVTLRCSPKSGHDTVSWYQQALGQGPQFIFQYYEEEERQRGNFPDRFSGHQFPNYSSELNVNALLLGDSALYLCASSLAGYEKLFFGSGTQLSVL.

This chain uses TRBV9 with TRBJ2-5; 8 bases line up with TRBD2. This CDR3 contains 12 residues. V lost 4 bases and J lost 7; bases outside the gene matches: 3. Germline CDR1 reads SGDLS; CDR2 reads YYNGEE. The CDR3 is CASSPGGGTQYF. The CDR3 DNA is TGTGCCAGCAGCCCCGGGGGGGGGACCCAGTACTTC.

V usage is TRBV9 and J usage is TRBJ2-5; D perhaps matches TRBD1 (5 bases). The CDR3 consists of 15 residues. The germline V gene has CDR1 SGDLS and CDR2 YYNGEE. Trimming took 2 bases from V and 2 from J, leaving 13 bases between them. CDR3 nucleotide sequence: TGTGCCAGCAGCGTGTCAGGGTCCACACAAGAGACCCAGTACTTC. Its protein product is CASSVSGSTQETQYF.

The chain combines TRBV6-5 with TRBJ2-7; 7 bases agree with TRBD2. CDR3 size: 15 residues. V shed 0 bases and J 2 bases; nucleotides not matched to a gene: 4. The germline CDR1 and CDR2 sequences are MNHEY and SVGAGI. CDR3 protein: CASSYSGGDPYEQYF. The CDR3 nucleotides are TGTGCCAGCAGTTACTCTGGGGGGGACCCCTACGAGCAGTACTTC.

The chain links TRBV9 to TRBJ1-2; 7 bases fit TRBD1. Trimming took 0 bases from V and 6 from J; bases not matched to a gene: 5. The CDR3 contains 14 residues. Per the germline V gene, CDR1 is SGDLS and CDR2 is YYNGEE. The CDR3 sequence: CASSVEGAVDGYTF. CDR3 in DNA: TGTGCCAGCAGCGTAGAGGGGGCCGTGGATGGCTACACCTTC.

This clone was recorded only once. DNA for the CDR3: TGCGCCAGCAGCCAAGAAGGGGATATGAACACTGAAGCTTTCTTT. This encodes CASSQEGDMNTEAFF. The V call is TRBV4-3, the J call TRBJ1-1; perhaps TRBD1 as D (5 bases). The V gene's germline CDR1 is LGHNA and CDR2 YSLEER. Trimming cost V 0 bases and J 0 bases, with 8 bases left between them. This CDR3 contains 15 residues.

As regards this clone: The junction does not match germline at one end; this may be a read error. V usage is TRBV7-7 and J usage is TRBJ2-2; D unresolved. This CDR3 spans 14 amino acids. The V gene's germline CDR1 is SSHAT and CDR2 FNYEAQ (reference sequence). CDR3 amino acids: CASSLSGNTGELFF. DNA of the CDR3: TGTGCTAGCAGCTTATCCGGAAACACCGGGGAGCTGTTTTTT.

In the case of this clone: Other DNA sequences in this sample translate to the same CDR3. The gene calls are TRBV9 and TRBJ2-2; TRBD2 is a possible D gene (6 bases). The CDR3 contains 13 residues. V was pared by 3 bases and J by 4 bases, with 7 bases between. CDR1 SGDLS and CDR2 YYNGEE come from the germline V gene. The CDR3 sequence is CASSGGGTGELFF. The CDR3 DNA sequence: TGTGCCAGCAGCGGGGGAGGCACCGGGGAGCTGTTTTTT.

V and J are TRBV25-1 and TRBJ1-2, with a possible D match to TRBD1 (5 bases). Germline loops: CDR1 MGHDK, CDR2 SYGVNS. Trimming removed 6 bases at V and 4 bases at J, with 21 bases between. This CDR3 has 16 residues. CDR3 nucleotide sequence: TGTGCCAGCAGCCACCAGACAGTTCTGCAAGGCTATGGCTACACCTTC. Translation: CASSHQTVLQGYGYTF.

The chain joins TRBV10-3 to TRBJ2-7; 9 positions agree with TRBD1. The CDR3 is made up of 15 amino acids. J was trimmed by 3 bases and V by 2 bases; bases with no gene match: 5. Germline values: CDR1 ENHRY, CDR2 SYGVKD. CDR3 DNA: TGTGCCATCAGTGAGGGTAGGGACAGGGACTACGAGCAGTACTTC. It yields the protein CAISEGRDRDYEQYF.

The chain couples TRBV4-1 to TRBJ2-5, with 7 bases that match TRBD1. The end of the DNA is better explained by TRBJ2-7, so the J call may be wrong. The germline V gene encodes CDR1 MGHRA and CDR2 YSYEKL. CDR3 size: 15 residues. The CDR3, as DNA: TGCGCCAGCAGCTCCCGGGACAGCAGCTCCTACGAGCAGTACTTC. The encoded protein is CASSSRDSSSYEQYF.

J is TRBJ1-4 and V is TRBV18, with D possibly being TRBD1 (5 bases). Germline CDR1 KGHSH, CDR2 LQKENI. Trimming removed 5 bases at V and 2 bases at J, with 9 bases between. This CDR3 contains 14 residues. The CDR3 DNA sequence: TGTGCCAGCTCAACCTGGGGGACTAATGAAAAACTGTTTTTT. Its protein product is CASSTWGTNEKLFF. The variable domain in full, with the rest retrieved from reference TRBV18 and TRBJ1-4, is NAGVMQNPRHLVRRRGQEARLRCSPMKGHSHVYWYRQLPEEGLKFMVYLQKENIIDESGMPKERFSAEFPKEGPSILRIQQVVRGDSAAYFCASSTWGTNEKLFFGSGTQLSVL.

This rearrangement joins TRBV2 to TRBJ2-2, with D maybe TRBD1 (5 bases). Trimming cost V 2 bases and J 0 bases, with 7 bases left between them. Germline lookup yields CDR1 SNHLY and CDR2 FYNNEI. CDR3 length: 15 residues. The CDR3, as DNA: TGTGCCAGCAGTGAACAGGGCCCGAACACCGGGGAGCTGTTTTTT. Its translation: CASSEQGPNTGELFF.

The DNA for the CDR3 is TGTGCCAGCAGCGTAGATACACCCTACAATGAGCAGTTCTTC. Protein: CASSVDTPYNEQFF. V and J are TRBV9 and TRBJ2-1; D gene unclear. V was clipped by 0 bases and J by 2 bases, with 6 bases between them. The length of the CDR3 is 14 residues. The germline V gene has CDR1 SGDLS and CDR2 YYNGEE. The variable domain in full, completed from reference TRBV9 and TRBJ2-1, reads DSGVTQTPKHLITATGQRVTLRCSPRSGDLSVYWYQQSLDQGLQFLIQYYNGEERAKGNILERFSAQQFPDLHSELNLSSLELGDSALYFCASSVDTPYNEQFFGPGTRLTVL.

The chain is built from TRBV25-1 and TRBJ2-1; tentatively, D is TRBD2 (6 bases). Trimming took off 7 bases at V and 2 bases at J, with 15 bases between the two ends. The CDR3 is 15 residues long. In germline, CDR1 is MGHDK, CDR2 SYGVNS. The CDR3 is CASMERGEAYNEQFF. CDR3 coding DNA: TGTGCCAGCATGGAGCGAGGGGAGGCCTACAATGAGCAGTTCTTC.

This sequence joins TRBV29-1 and TRBJ2-7, with 10 bases aligning to TRBD1. The J segment lost 3 bases and the V segment lost 4 bases, leaving 3 bases of the junction unmatched. The CDR3 runs to 13 residues. Germline V lookup: CDR1 SQVTM, CDR2 ANQGSEA. In nucleotides, the CDR3 is TGCAGCGTTGTCGGGACAGGGGTCTACGAGCAGTACTTC. Residues: CSVVGTGVYEQYF.

As concerns this clone: At one end the junction does not follow the germline gene, possibly because of a read error. The rearrangement uses TRBV6-6 and TRBJ1-2; D is ambiguous. Per the germline V gene, CDR1 is MNHNY and CDR2 is SVGAGI (reference sequence). This CDR3 is 13 amino acids long. The CDR3 coding sequence is TGTGCCAGCAGTTTCCTTCCTAGACAAGTCTCCCACTTC. It yields the protein CASSFLPRQVSHF.